This T cell receptor (beta chain) originates from a study of T-cell memory formation after mild COVID-19. Study overall: Clusters were largely donor specific.

Study-level points and caveats: Most CD4+ clones that shrank were in CM and EM, while CD8+ ones turned up in EMRA. In second-wave clones peaking day 37, SARS-CoV-2 specificity remained unconfirmed. CD4/CD8 balance held among clones contracting day 15 to 85, and later expanders leaned CD4+.

Each CDR3 protein gets one entry after TCRdb re-called the 5' RACE reads with MiXCR. The sample carries roughly 260,000 distinct CDR3 sequences, around 15% recorded once. This clonotype was picked up a small number of times. Its specificity is unknown. Germline CDR1 and CDR2: MNHEY and SVGAGI. Trimming cost V 7 bases and J 6 bases; bases outside gene matches: 5. The CDR3 has 12 amino acids. This TCR was sampled from a man between 18 and 29 years old who had mild COVID-19 (a few samples of this study predate the infection). Cell type and time point are not known. Sequenced: PBMCs or a T cell subset sorted from them (not recorded which). This chain links TRBV6-5 with TRBJ1-1; TRBD1 matches at 7 bases. This CDR3 reads CASTGTAAEAFF. CDR3 bases: TGTGCCAGCACCGGGACAGCCGCTGAAGCTTTCTTT.